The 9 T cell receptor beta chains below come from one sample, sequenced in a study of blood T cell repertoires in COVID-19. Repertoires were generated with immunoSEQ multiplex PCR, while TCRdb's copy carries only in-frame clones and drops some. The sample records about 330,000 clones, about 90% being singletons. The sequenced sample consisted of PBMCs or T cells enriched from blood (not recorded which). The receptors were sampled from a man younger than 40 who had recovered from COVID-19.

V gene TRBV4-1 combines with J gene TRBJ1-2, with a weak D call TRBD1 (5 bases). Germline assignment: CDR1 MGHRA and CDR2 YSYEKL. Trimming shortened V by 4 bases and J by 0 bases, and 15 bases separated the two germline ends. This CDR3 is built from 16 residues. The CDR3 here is CASSPRGGEANYGYTF. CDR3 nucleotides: TGCGCCAGCAGCCCAAGGGGCGGCGAGGCTAACTATGGCTACACCTTC.

CDR3 nucleotides: TGTGCCAGCAGCTTAGCGAAATTGACAGGGTATAGCAATCAGCCCCAGCATTTT. It codes for CASSLAKLTGYSNQPQHF. The V gene is TRBV7-8, the J gene TRBJ1-5, with TRBD1 identical over 7 bases. After removal of 0 bases from V and 0 bases from J, the junction contained 8 bases not matched to a gene. There are 18 residues in the CDR3. CDR1 is SGHVS and CDR2 is FQNEAQ in the germline V gene.

The CDR3 loop reads CSFRQSYGYTF. For the CDR3, the DNA is TGCAGTTTCAGACAGTCCTATGGCTACACCTTC. The V call is TRBV20-1, the J call TRBJ1-2; D might be TRBD1 (5 bases). CDR3 length: 11 amino acids. Looked up from germline, CDR1 is DFQATT and CDR2 is SNEGSKA (reference sequence). The V gene lost 8 bases and the J gene lost 4 bases, with 11 bases spanning the gap.

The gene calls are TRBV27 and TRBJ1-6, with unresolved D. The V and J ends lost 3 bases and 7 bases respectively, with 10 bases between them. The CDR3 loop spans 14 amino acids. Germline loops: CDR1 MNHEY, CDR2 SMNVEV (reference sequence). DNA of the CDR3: TGTGCCAGCAGTTTGGAGGGTTTGAATTCACCCCTCCACTTT. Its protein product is CASSLEGLNSPLHF.

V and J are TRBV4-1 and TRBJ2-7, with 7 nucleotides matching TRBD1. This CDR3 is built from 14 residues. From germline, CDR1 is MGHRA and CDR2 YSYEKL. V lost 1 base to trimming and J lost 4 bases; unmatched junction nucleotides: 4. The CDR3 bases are TGCGCCAGCAGCCAAGTAACAGGGGAATACGAGCAGTACTTC. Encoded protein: CASSQVTGEYEQYF.

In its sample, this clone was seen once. The CDR3 sequence: CASSQDTAGHYTDTQYF. The CDR3 DNA reads as TGCGCCAGCAGCCAAGATACCGCGGGCCATTACACAGATACGCAGTATTTT. The V gene is TRBV4-1, the J gene TRBJ2-3; D may be TRBD2 (5 bases). Germline-derived CDR1 and CDR2 are MGHRA and YSYEKL. Trimming shortened V by 0 bases and J by 2 bases, and 15 bases separated the two germline ends. This CDR3 is built from 17 residues.

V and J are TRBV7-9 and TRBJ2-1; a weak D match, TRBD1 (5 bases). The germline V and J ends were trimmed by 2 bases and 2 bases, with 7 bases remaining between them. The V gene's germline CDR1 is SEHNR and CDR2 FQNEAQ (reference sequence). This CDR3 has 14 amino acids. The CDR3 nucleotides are TGTGCCAGCAGCTTACCGGACACCTACAATGAGCAGTTCTTC. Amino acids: CASSLPDTYNEQFF.

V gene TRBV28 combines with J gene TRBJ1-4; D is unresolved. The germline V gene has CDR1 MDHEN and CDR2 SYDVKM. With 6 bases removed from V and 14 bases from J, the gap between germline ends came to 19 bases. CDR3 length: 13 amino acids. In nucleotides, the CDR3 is TGTGCCAGCAGGTCACAGAACCCCCCTCGGCTGTTTTTT. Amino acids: CASRSQNPPRLFF.

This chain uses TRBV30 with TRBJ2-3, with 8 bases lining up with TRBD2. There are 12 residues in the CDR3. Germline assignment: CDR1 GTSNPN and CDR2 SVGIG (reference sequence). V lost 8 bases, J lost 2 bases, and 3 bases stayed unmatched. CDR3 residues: CARGGATDTQYF. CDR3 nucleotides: TGTGCCCGGGGGGGCGCCACAGATACGCAGTATTTT.